These 23 T cell receptor beta chains were sequenced from one sample in a study of CD4+ T cells in melanoma (dated by TCRdb to between 2021 and 2024). The method behind the library was the immunoSEQ multiplex PCR assay. TCRdb took this table from immuneACCESS and kept in-frame rearrangements with V and J called. Such tables lack part of the clones; where checked against another copy, unresolved V genes explain under half of the gap, and the rest is unexplained. The sample table lists about 10,000 clones, roughly 60% of them with a count of one. 13% of the sample is taken by the ten largest. Sequences were obtained from cells from a culture (not recorded whether cultured in vitro). The receptors derive from a human donor with melanoma.

The chain is built from TRBV6-1 and TRBJ1-3; maybe TRBD1 (6 bases). Trimming removed 5 bases from V and 0 bases from J, with 8 bases in between. Germline CDR1 and CDR2: MNHNS and SASEGT. CDR3 length: 14 residues. CDR3 residues: CASSQDSSGNTIYF. The CDR3 bases are TGTGCCAGCAGTCAGGACAGCTCTGGAAACACCATATATTTT.

J is TRBJ2-7 and V is TRBV30, with D maybe TRBD2 (5 bases). Per germline, CDR1 GTSNPN and CDR2 SVGIG (reference sequence). The V end was cut by 4 bases, the J end by 2 bases, with 15 bases between. The CDR3 totals 14 residues. The CDR3 DNA sequence: TGTGCCTGGACCCGCGTAGCGCGGGCCTACGAGCAGTACTTC. Its translation: CAWTRVARAYEQYF.

This clone was seen only a few times. The V gene is TRBV10-1, the J gene TRBJ2-2, with TRBD1 matching 7 bases. CDR1 and CDR2 (germline): WNHNN, SYGVQD (reference sequence). This CDR3 contains 17 residues. V dropped 11 bases and J dropped 0; count of bases not matched to a gene: 15. The CDR3, as DNA: TGCGCCCGTTTGTGGCTCAGAGGGGGCGCGAACACCGGGGAGCTGTTTTTT. Amino acids: CARLWLRGGANTGELFF.

In this sample, this clone turned up a few times. The chain has TRBV4-2 and TRBJ2-2; 7 bases map to TRBD2. Germline V lookup: CDR1 LGHNA, CDR2 YNFKEQ. V lost 3 bases, J lost 4 bases, and 14 bases stayed unmatched. The CDR3 is 18 amino acids. The CDR3 DNA reads as TGTGCCAGCAGCCAGCTAGGGCGCGGGGGAGGAGGCACCGGGGAGCTGTTTTTT. It is translated as CASSQLGRGGGGTGELFF.

The gene calls are TRBV7-7 and TRBJ2-3; D is possibly TRBD1 (6 bases). CDR1 and CDR2 (germline): SSHAT, FNYEAQ (reference sequence). Trimming cost V 5 bases and J 2 bases, with 17 bases left between them. CDR3 length: 16 amino acids. The CDR3 region is CASSRGGRGFTDTQYF. The CDR3 DNA follows: TGTGCCAGCAGCCGAGGGGGAAGGGGGTTCACAGATACGCAGTATTTT.

The rearrangement joins TRBV7-9 to TRBJ2-1; tentative D call: TRBD2 (5 bases). The CDR3 is 12 residues long. Germline V gene sequence: CDR1 SEHNR, CDR2 FQNEAQ (reference sequence). Trimming removed 5 bases from V and 8 bases from J, with 10 bases in between. This CDR3 reads CASSLDWDEQFF. CDR3 DNA: TGTGCCAGCAGCCTGGACTGGGATGAGCAGTTCTTC.

V gene TRBV5-4 combines with J gene TRBJ2-7; possible D gene TRBD1, 5 bases. Germline loops: CDR1 SGHNT, CDR2 YYREEE (reference sequence). Trimming removed 1 base from V and 0 bases from J, with 11 bases in between. This CDR3 has 15 residues. The CDR3 reads CASSLWGTFSYEQYF. DNA of the CDR3: TGTGCCAGCAGCTTGTGGGGCACCTTCTCCTACGAGCAGTACTTC.

This chain joins TRBV7-3 and TRBJ2-6; no clear D gene. Trimming took off 7 bases at V and 0 bases at J, with 10 bases between the two ends. This CDR3 contains 15 residues. Per the germline V gene, CDR1 is SGHTA and CDR2 is FQGTGA. The DNA for the CDR3 is TGTGCCAGCACCTTGGGTACCTCTGGGGCCAACGTCCTGACTTTC. Its translation is CASTLGTSGANVLTF. Full variable domain (missing parts from reference TRBV7-3 and TRBJ2-6): GAGVSQTPSNKVTEKGKYVELRCDPISGHTALYWYRQSLGQGPEFLIYFQGTGAADDSGLPNDRFFAVRPEGSVSTLKIQRTERGDSAVYLCASTLGTSGANVLTFGAGSRLTVL.

V usage is TRBV7-2 and J usage is TRBJ1-1; D unclear. This CDR3 has 15 amino acids. The V end lost 5 bases, the J end lost 3 bases, and 16 bases lay between the germline ends. Germline assignment: CDR1 SGHTA and CDR2 FQGNSA. CDR3 DNA: TGTGCCAGCAGCCGGCCGGGGTTCCCCTACACTGAAGCTTTCTTT. Translated: CASSRPGFPYTEAFF.

The rearrangement links TRBV5-5 to TRBJ2-1; perhaps TRBD1 as D (6 bases). The length of the CDR3 is 16 residues. Trimming left V 1 base short and J 6 bases short, with 17 bases between. Germline loops: CDR1 SGHKS, CDR2 YYEKEE (reference sequence). DNA of the CDR3: TGTGCCAGCAGCTTGTTTATGTGGACAGAAGGCAATGAGCAGTTCTTC. Protein sequence: CASSLFMWTEGNEQFF. Full variable domain (remainder filled in from reference TRBV5-5 and TRBJ2-1): DAGVTQSPTHLIKTRGQQVTLRCSPISGHKSVSWYQQVLGQGPQFIFQYYEKEERGRGNFPDRFSARQFPNYSSELNVNALLLGDSALYLCASSLFMWTEGNEQFFGPGTRLTVL.

About this clone itself: Other DNA sequences in this sample translate to the same CDR3. CDR3 sequence: CASSLEQGRGYGYTF. For the CDR3, the DNA is TGTGCCAGCAGCTTAGAACAGGGACGGGGCTATGGCTACACCTTC. The V and J genes are TRBV5-4 and TRBJ1-2, with a possible D match to TRBD1 (6 bases). V was clipped by 2 bases and J by 4 bases, with 15 bases between them. Germline CDR1 SGHNT, CDR2 YYREEE (reference sequence). The CDR3 is made up of 15 amino acids.

The rearrangement uses TRBV6-1 and TRBJ1-6; tentative D call: TRBD1 (6 bases). Germline CDR1 is MNHNS and CDR2 is SASEGT. V shed 4 bases and J shed 10 bases, with 14 bases lying between them. The CDR3 covers 14 residues. CDR3 DNA: TGTGCCAGCAGTGCAGGACAGAGTTACTCACCCCTCCACTTT. Protein sequence: CASSAGQSYSPLHF.

The genes are TRBV11-2 and TRBJ2-3, with 7 positions matching TRBD2. With 1 base clipped from V and 1 base from J, the junction kept 2 bases outside the gene matches. In germline, CDR1 is SGHAT, CDR2 FQNNGV. The CDR3 runs 15 residues. The CDR3 region has the DNA TGTGCCAGCAGCTTAGGGACTAGACGCACAGATACGCAGTATTTT. Translation gives CASSLGTRRTDTQYF.

This clone has only a few counts. The chain recombines TRBV7-9 with TRBJ1-4; no definite D call. The CDR3 contains 14 residues. Germline CDR1 reads SEHNR; CDR2 reads FQNEAQ (reference sequence). Trimming left V 5 bases short and J 8 bases short, with 15 bases between. The CDR3 DNA reads as TGTGCCAGCAGCCGGGAGGCCGTCAGCGAAAAACTGTTTTTT. Translated: CASSREAVSEKLFF.

This clone qualifies as medium-sized. The V gene is TRBV13, the J gene TRBJ2-7; TRBD1 is a possible D gene (6 bases). CDR3 size: 15 residues. Deletions cut 4 bases from V and 3 bases from J, with 16 bases between. Germline assignment: CDR1 PRHDT and CDR2 FYEKMQ (reference sequence). The CDR3 protein is CASSYYTGQHYEQYF. In DNA, the CDR3 is TGTGCCAGCAGCTACTACACGGGACAACACTACGAGCAGTACTTC.

This chain uses TRBV18 with TRBJ2-1, with a weak D call TRBD2 (6 bases). CDR3 length: 14 amino acids. CDR1 and CDR2 (germline): KGHSH, LQKENI. Trimming removed 6 bases at V and 7 bases at J, with 16 bases between. CDR3 sequence: CASSGQTGGNEQFF. As DNA, the CDR3 is TGTGCCAGCTCGGGTCAGACTGGGGGGAATGAGCAGTTCTTC.

The chain recombines TRBV30 with TRBJ2-2, with TRBD1 as a possible D gene (5 bases). The V and J ends lost 7 bases and 1 base respectively, with 10 bases between them. The CDR3 totals 13 residues. The germline CDR1 and CDR2 sequences are GTSNPN and SVGIG (reference sequence). The CDR3 region is CAYLRVNTGELFF. CDR3 sequence (DNA): TGTGCCTACCTCAGGGTGAACACCGGGGAGCTGTTTTTT.

This clone was observed a handful of times. The genes are TRBV5-4 and TRBJ1-6; 9 bases line up with TRBD1. Trimming removed 4 bases from V and 8 bases from J; junction bases left unmatched: 4. Germline V gene data show CDR1 as SGHNT and CDR2 as YYREEE (reference sequence). The CDR3 runs to 14 residues. The CDR3 sequence: CASSIGQGYSPLHF. Here the CDR3 DNA reads TGTGCCAGCAGCATCGGACAGGGGTATTCACCCCTCCACTTT.

The V gene is TRBV7-9, the J gene TRBJ1-3; TRBD1 might be the D (5 bases). Germline V gene sequence: CDR1 SEHNR, CDR2 FQNEAQ (reference sequence). CDR3 length: 15 amino acids. The V and J ends lost 5 bases and 0 bases respectively, with 11 bases between them. The CDR3, as DNA: TGTGCCAGCAGCCCGGGACGGTCCTCTGGAAACACCATATATTTT. It translates to CASSPGRSSGNTIYF.

The chain uses TRBV5-4 and TRBJ2-1; the match to TRBD2 covers 9 bases. Germline CDR1 and CDR2: SGHNT and YYREEE (reference sequence). This CDR3 contains 15 residues. The J segment lost 8 bases and the V segment lost 5 bases, leaving 11 bases of the junction unmatched. The CDR3 reads CASRGLSGGRDEQFF. The CDR3 nucleotides read TGTGCCAGCAGGGGGTTAAGCGGGGGGCGGGATGAGCAGTTCTTC.

This clone was seen more than once but under ten times. This CDR3 is CSVDTGIEAFF. The CDR3, as DNA: TGCAGCGTTGATACAGGGATTGAAGCTTTCTTT. The J gene is TRBJ1-1, the V gene TRBV29-1, with D maybe TRBD1 (6 bases). This CDR3 has 11 residues. CDR1 SQVTM and CDR2 ANQGSEA come from the germline V gene. Trimming shortened V by 3 bases and J by 7 bases, and 9 bases separated the two germline ends.

The chain employs TRBV7-2 and TRBJ2-7; 7 positions agree with TRBD2. Germline trimming cut 6 bases from V and 3 bases from J; bases unmatched to any gene: 11. CDR1 SGHTA and CDR2 FQGNSA come from the germline V gene. The CDR3 is 15 amino acids. CDR3 sequence (DNA): TGTGCCAGCAGTCCCAAGCGACTAGCAGTCTACGAGCAGTACTTC. This gives the protein CASSPKRLAVYEQYF.

The genes are TRBV4-1 and TRBJ1-1; D might be TRBD1 (5 bases). CDR1 is MGHRA, CDR2 YSYEKL, per germline. Trimming stripped 0 bases from V and 3 bases from J, with 20 bases between. The CDR3 is made up of 18 amino acids. The CDR3 sequence is CASSQDVPGPSEDTEAFF. The CDR3 nucleotides read TGCGCCAGCAGCCAAGATGTGCCGGGACCGAGTGAGGACACTGAAGCTTTCTTT.